This TCR beta chain was retrieved from a study of T cells in Graves' hyperthyroidism and ophthalmopathy (dated by TCRdb to between 2018 and 2021). About the investigation overall: Peripheral blood was sampled at the time of initial diagnosis, prior to any treatment. TCR V-J signatures able to tell the groups apart were searched for in a discovery cohort of some 100 patients, of whom around 42 had Graves' ophthalmopathy and 55 to 60 had stable Graves' hyperthyroidism. After blood sampling, hyperthyroidism patients were treated with methimazole at a starting dose of 30 mg daily, and ophthalmopathy patients were treated with high-dose intravenous methylprednisolone. Thyroid tissue and blood T-cell repertoires from over 5 Graves' hyperthyroidism patients were also compared in the study. An independent validation cohort of under 20 hyperthyroidism patients and approximately 15 patients who later progressed to ophthalmopathy tested prospective prediction of ophthalmopathy. The 90 or so discovery patients were randomly split 7:3 into training and test sets. The paper describes TCR Vbeta CDR3 sequencing of 120 to 150 peripheral blood samples, made up of about 41 ophthalmopathy patients, some 80 hyperthyroidism patients and some 17 progressor patients.

This clonotype was counted many times. Its antigen has not been determined. Nothing much larger sits one base from this clone, and base qualities are not available. Beyond this particular receptor, the publication reports: No statistical method was used to set the sample size in advance, and investigators knew the group allocation. In cross-validation, a model built on a 13 V-J signature told ophthalmopathy apart from stable hyperthyroidism with roughly 87% sensitivity and about 81% specificity, and in testing the same model reached 80%/75%. Most expanded thyroid clonotypes (frequency above 0.001) were also detected in blood, a finding suggesting that blood repertoires may reflect thyroid immune responses. In validation, the model predicted progression to ophthalmopathy a median of around 6.5 months before onset, with approximately 68% sensitivity and about 72% specificity.

The TCR beta CDR3 regions were amplified from the RNA transcripts. A first-round RT-PCR of the TCR CDR3 used the HTBI primer set with the Qiagen OneStep RT-PCR kit. Libraries were constructed in a second round of multiplex PCR, after which size selection and purification were performed. The libraries were sequenced on an Illumina HiSeq2000 using paired-end 100 bp reads. Under the source paper's analysis protocol: Raw data were processed with SOAPnuke, discarding reads with adapters, uncalled bases, mean Phred below 15, or no exact constant-primer or identifier match. High-quality paired reads were merged with COPE v1.2.5, and unique nucleotide sequences were defined as clonotypes. Clonotypes were aligned to IMGT TRBV, TRBD and TRBJ reference segments using MiTCR v1.1. Analysis was restricted to V-J combinations with a frequency above 0.0001, which covered roughly 99% of repertoires. The TCS score was defined as F50 (clonal expansion) divided by E x V (chaos), with BLOSUM62-based TCRdist calculated between CDR3 peptides within each V-J. Welch's t-statistics and random forest reduced 500 to 650 V-J features to 13, which were used in a naive Bayes classifier (R e1071). TCRdb handled the public reads itself, with Q25 trimming in fastp and clone calling in MiXCR, and kept productive beta chains. Here each entry gathers all rows of one CDR3 protein and keeps the most common genes and DNA. These V and J calls derive from TCRdb rather than the authors' analysis. This sample lists under 350,000 distinct CDR3 sequences; 15% to 20% were detected once. The ten biggest clones cover approximately 57% of the sample.

Moderately to severely active disease, a Clinical Activity Score of at least 3, a NOSPECS grade of at least 4, and a duration under 3 months were present in ophthalmopathy patients. The study excluded patients with uncontrolled infections, other autoimmune diseases, pregnancy or lactation. Diagnoses were based on clinical symptoms, serum thyroxine and TRAb, thyroid ultrasound and orbital computed tomography. PBMCs were separated from over 9 ml of fresh peripheral blood using Ficoll-Paque density gradient centrifugation. Total RNA was extracted using Trizol reagent, and RNA quality was assessed on an Agilent 2100 Bioanalyzer. From the cysteine through the phenylalanine, the CDR3 covers 18 amino acids. Only the CDR3 DNA is retained, 54 bases long and in frame from the first base. Trimming accounts for 2 bases at V and 2 bases at J, while the number of junction bases matched to no gene is 14. CDR1 is given as MNHNY and CDR2 as SVGAGI, both from the germline V gene (reference sequence).

The sequencing sample was made of blood. The sequence links TRBV6-6 to TRBJ2-7, with 8 bases aligning to TRBD1. The TCR sequence derives from a woman aged 55-70 years with Graves' ophthalmopathy. CDR3 region: CASSYRITGQGTPYEQYF. The bases read TGTGCCAGCAGTTACCGGATCACTGGACAGGGAACCCCCTACGAGCAGTACTTC.